This is a list of T cell receptor beta chains from one sample in a study of blood T cells in healthy people across ages. TCRdb reprocessed the 5' RACE reads with MiXCR, giving one entry per CDR3 protein. Of more than 650,000 distinct CDR3 sequences listed, about 20% are singletons. Sequencing input: blood. All receptors come from a man between 65 and 85 years old in good health. Each CDR3 is given with its conserved first and last residue. D genes are given only for firm matches. Clone size is stated in some rows and not others, as once, few, many or a class when expanded.

cdr3_aa cdr3_nt j_call clone_size v_call d_call
CSVLRGFGGYTF TGCAGCGTCCTCCGGGGATTCGGAGGCTACACCTTC TRBJ1-2 . TRBV29-1 .
CASSLLGSATNEKLFF TGTGCCAGCAGCTTATTAGGATCGGCAACTAATGAAAAACTGTTTTTT TRBJ1-4 few TRBV7-8 .
CASSDQRQGSYNEQFF TGTGCCAGCAGCGATCAACGGCAGGGGTCATACAATGAGCAGTTCTTC TRBJ2-1 few TRBV14 .
CASSWTARAYSSPDTQYF TGCGCCAGCAGCTGGACCGCCAGAGCTTATTCTAGTCCAGATACGCAGTATTTT TRBJ2-3 few TRBV5-1 .
CASSYGLDNEQFF TGTGCCAGCAGCTACGGACTCGACAATGAGCAGTTCTTC TRBJ2-1 . TRBV3-1 .
CASSLWGSRVNTEAFF TGTGCCAGCAGCTTATGGGGTTCCAGGGTAAACACTGAAGCTTTCTTT TRBJ1-1 few TRBV11-2 .
CASSEGKQGAKNIQYF TGTGCCAGCAGCGAGGGGAAACAGGGGGCCAAAAACATTCAGTACTTC TRBJ2-4 . TRBV9 TRBD1
CSLGGRSSYEQYF TGCAGTCTCGGGGGACGAAGCTCCTACGAGCAGTACTTC TRBJ2-7 . TRBV20-1 .
CATSDPGTSGTSLNTGELFF TGTGCCACCAGTGATCCCGGGACTAGCGGAACCTCTCTGAACACCGGGGAGCTGTTTTTT TRBJ2-2 few TRBV24-1 TRBD2
CASSYLGANAFF TGTGCCAGCAGTTACTTGGGCGCCAATGCTTTCTTT TRBJ1-1 few TRBV6-5 .
CASSDTGTTYEQYF TGTGCCAGCAGTGACACCGGGACAACCTACGAGCAGTACTTC TRBJ2-7 . TRBV28 .
CSARATTASYGYTF TGCAGTGCTAGAGCAACGACAGCGAGCTATGGCTACACCTTC TRBJ1-2 . TRBV20-1 .
CASSQGTRGYNEQFF TGTGCCAGCAGCCAAGGTACCCGCGGCTACAATGAGCAGTTCTTC TRBJ2-1 . TRBV3-1 .
CASSSGQIYSGNTIYF TGTGCCAGCAGTTCCGGACAGATTTACTCTGGAAACACCATATATTTT TRBJ1-3 few TRBV7-2 .
CPTTASYNEQFF TGCCCAACTACAGCCTCCTACAATGAGCAGTTCTTC TRBJ2-1 once TRBV29-1 .
CASSESRSSLSGANVLTF TGCGCCAGCAGTGAGTCGAGGAGCAGTCTCTCTGGGGCCAACGTCCTGACTTTC TRBJ2-6 . TRBV10-2 .
CASSLGAGVGTEAFF TGTGCCAGCAGCTTAGGGGCAGGGGTGGGGACTGAAGCTTTCTTT TRBJ1-1 . TRBV7-9 .
CASSIGPISIWATTSDTQYF TGTGCCAGCAGTATCGGCCCCATTTCCATTTGGGCCACAACCTCAGATACGCAGTATTTT TRBJ2-3 . TRBV19 .
CSVGVRGNTEAFF TGCAGCGTTGGTGTCCGAGGAAACACTGAAGCTTTCTTT TRBJ1-1 . TRBV29-1 .
CATSRGSSGYTDTQYF TGTGCCACCAGCAGAGGATCTAGCGGTTACACAGATACGCAGTATTTT TRBJ2-3 . TRBV15 TRBD2
CATGGTASDEQFF TGTGCCACAGGGGGGACCGCGTCGGATGAGCAGTTCTTC TRBJ2-1 few TRBV19 .
CASSEGGGYFMNTEAFF TGTGCCAGCAGTGAAGGAGGGGGATATTTTATGAACACTGAAGCTTTCTTT TRBJ1-1 many TRBV2 .
CASSEWDGQETQYF TGTGCCAGCAGTGAATGGGACGGTCAAGAGACCCAGTACTTC TRBJ2-5 . TRBV25-1 .
CASRSPGTGEYEQYF TGTGCCAGCAGATCACCCGGGACAGGGGAATACGAGCAGTACTTC TRBJ2-7 few TRBV28 TRBD1
CASSADSSLASPLHF TGTGCCAGCTCAGCGGACAGCTCTCTAGCTTCACCCCTCCACTTT TRBJ1-6 . TRBV18 .
CASSVHAGGETGELFF TGTGCCAGCAGCGTTCATGCGGGAGGGGAGACCGGGGAGCTGTTTTTT TRBJ2-2 few TRBV9 TRBD2
CASSLAGAIGEKLFF TGCGCCAGCAGCTTGGCGGGGGCGATAGGCGAAAAACTGTTTTTT TRBJ1-4 few TRBV5-1 .
CATSDSSSGIHPQETQYF TGTGCCACCAGTGATTCCTCTAGCGGGATCCACCCCCAAGAGACCCAGTACTTC TRBJ2-5 . TRBV24-1 TRBD2
CAISPAGVGQETQYF TGTGCCATCTCACCGGCGGGTGTGGGACAAGAGACCCAGTACTTC TRBJ2-5 few TRBV28 .
CASSNLGLAGPNTGELFF TGTGCCAGCTCTAACCTAGGACTAGCGGGCCCGAACACCGGGGAGCTGTTTTTT TRBJ2-2 . TRBV18 TRBD2
CASSLLGHHMNTEAFF TGTGCCAGCAGCTTACTGGGACACCACATGAACACTGAAGCTTTCTTT TRBJ1-1 . TRBV7-6 .
CASGQVARGEQFF TGTGCCAGCGGCCAAGTGGCACGAGGAGAGCAGTTCTTC TRBJ2-1 . TRBV3-1 .
CASSSRGGATDTQYF TGTGCCAGCAGTTCTCGTGGTGGGGCCACAGATACGCAGTATTTT TRBJ2-3 few TRBV12-3/TRBV12-4 .
CSVRLGLWEQYF TGCAGCGTAAGACTAGGCCTTTGGGAGCAGTACTTC TRBJ2-7 few TRBV29-1 .
CASKYSAFSGNTIYF TGTGCCAGCAAGTACAGTGCTTTCTCTGGGAACACCATATATTTT TRBJ1-3 . TRBV27 .